This TCR beta chain was found in a study of identical twins listed by TCRdb under 2016. About the investigation overall: To test whether fetal clonotypes persist, this study deep-sequenced TCR alpha and beta repertoires from monozygotic twins, from unrelated adults of various ages, and from cord blood. Replicate twin experiments were performed at different times using different library preparation protocols to rule out contamination.

Points on this clonotype: Its recognized antigen is unknown. The record has no base qualities; no much larger clone is one base away.

All donors were healthy Caucasians. The twin cohort comprised three pairs of female monozygotic twins, all aged roughly 18 to 30 years. RNA for TCR libraries was isolated from peripheral blood mononuclear cells. CDR1 and CDR2, per the germline V gene (reference sequence), are LGHDT and YNNKEL. V is reduced by 4 bases and J by 6 bases, leaving a spacing of 11 bases between them. The CDR3 has 13 amino acids, counting the end cysteine and phenylalanine. Of all the DNA, just the CDR3 is kept, 39 bases in frame from base 1. The library was generated by 5' RACE. The run used an Illumina HiSeq 2000. Template switching introduced a universal primer binding site; the final cDNA contained a unique molecular identifier, enabling accurate counting of TCR cDNA molecules. Specific primers in the conserved constant-segment region were used to synthesize first-strand cDNA for TCR alpha and beta chains. To control for contamination, every cDNA library carried two barcodes: a SMART-Mk sample barcode plus Illumina barcodes. TruSeq adapter sequences along with Illumina sample barcodes were introduced in two successive PCR steps. TCR alpha and beta cDNA libraries were sequenced on the Illumina HiSeq platform with custom primers. The study's own analysis went as follows. Unique molecular identifiers were extracted from raw reads with MiGEC, and CDR3 positions were determined with MiXCR. For each individual, recombination models were inferred using an EM algorithm with the repgenHMM and IGoR tools. The analysis of shared clonotypes was done with the tcR package in R, with sharing normalized by the product of cloneset sizes. To study raw recombination free of thymic and clonal selection effects, out-of-frame nonproductive sequences were analyzed. The public reads were run again by TCRdb, first through fastp at Q25 and then through MiXCR, and only productive beta chains were kept. Rows matching on CDR3 protein sequence are summarized as one entry with the most common DNA and genes. The V and J calls were determined by TCRdb, not by the authors. The sample contains hundreds of thousands of distinct CDR3 sequences, approximately 13% of them found a single time. Of the sample, around 1.6% falls within the top ten clones.

Broad study findings and their caveats: Compared with coincidental sharing between unrelated individuals, out-of-frame TCR alpha sequences shared between twins showed an excess of sequences with low generation probability. Fewer insertions were carried by abundant cord blood beta clonotypes, a similar but weaker trend appeared in young adult naive repertoires, and no such trend appeared in memory repertoires. A weaker excess of twin sharing was found in beta out-of-frame sequences because the signal-to-noise ratio was lowered by fewer shared sequences. Because the same donors could not be followed over many years, the conclusions depended on cross-sectional statistical analysis. Out-of-frame TCR alpha sharing in monozygotic twins was systematically underestimated by recombination models, whereas sharing between unrelated individuals was in agreement with the recombination models. Zero-insertion analyses could be partly confounded by invariant T cells such as MAIT and iNKT, although diverse VJ usage argued against such confounding for most clonotypes.

The data were also submitted as part of a second study, on yellow fever vaccine responses in identical twins. According to the second study: According to the authors, the vaccine-induced T cell response in identical twins seemed to be partly convergent and partly specific to each individual. In identical twins, the study followed T cell clones that responded to the vaccine with precision.

The sequence is built from TRBV3-1 and TRBJ2-3; the D gene is perhaps TRBD1, on 7 matching bases. Material for sequencing was PBMCs. The TCR comes from a woman younger than 35 in good health. The bases read TGTGCCAGCAGCCGTTCAGGGGGGGATACGCAGTATTTT. Translated, this is CASSRSGGDTQYF.